The 32 T cell receptor beta chains in this list originate from one sample, sequenced in a study of blood T cell repertoires in COVID-19. This table comes from immunoSEQ multiplex PCR, and its TCRdb copy is limited to in-frame clones, with some not included. Of approximately 440,000 clones in the sample, about 85% are singletons; the top ten hold around 0.64%. Sequenced input: PBMCs or T cells enriched from blood (not recorded which). Receptor source: a woman younger than 35 who had recovered from COVID-19.

This chain joins TRBV18 and TRBJ2-1; the match to TRBD2 covers 11 bases. Looked up from germline, CDR1 is KGHSH and CDR2 is LQKENI. The CDR3 runs to 14 residues. V lost 3 bases and J lost 5; bases outside the gene matches: 0. The CDR3 reads CASSPGLADNEQFF. CDR3 nucleotide sequence: TGTGCCAGCTCACCGGGACTAGCGGACAATGAGCAGTTCTTC.

This chain links TRBV7-9 with TRBJ1-4; TRBD1 might be the D (6 bases). CDR3 length: 15 amino acids. CDR1 is SEHNR and CDR2 is FQNEAQ in the germline V gene (reference sequence). Trimming stripped 1 base from V and 8 bases from J, with 14 bases between. Here the CDR3 reads CASSLDVTGGEKLFF. CDR3 DNA: TGTGCCAGCAGCTTAGATGTGACAGGCGGGGAAAAACTGTTTTTT.

The chain couples TRBV11-3 to TRBJ2-7; 9 bases map to TRBD1. The germline V gene has CDR1 SGHNT and CDR2 YENEEA. The CDR3 is 15 residues long. J lost 3 bases, V lost 3 bases, and 6 bases had no gene match. DNA for the CDR3: TGTGCCAGCAGCTTTTGGGACAGGGAGCACTACGAGCAGTACTTC. Amino acids: CASSFWDREHYEQYF.

The chain is built from TRBV23-1 and TRBJ1-5; D is possibly TRBD1 (5 bases). Being an ORF, TRBV23-1 has a function that is uncertain. With 4 bases removed from V and 3 bases from J, the gap between germline ends came to 28 bases. The CDR3 has 20 amino acids. CDR3 DNA: TGCGCCAGCAGTCTTCCTATTCTGACAGCAAGACAGTTACTCAATCAGCCCCAGCATTTT. Protein product: CASSLPILTARQLLNQPQHF.

CDR3 in amino acids: CAMGSGRGLYNEQFF. The CDR3 DNA sequence: TGTGCCATGGGGTCCGGGCGGGGGCTCTACAATGAGCAGTTCTTC. The chain uses TRBV10-3 and TRBJ2-1; weak D call: TRBD2 (7 bases). Germline V CDR1 and CDR2: ENHRY, SYGVKD. The CDR3 covers 15 residues. V dropped 9 bases and J dropped 3 bases, with 18 bases sitting between them.

The CDR3 loop is CASSPGRPAGNEKLFF. The CDR3 nucleotides are TGTGCCAGCAGCCCCGGTAGACCGGCGGGGAATGAAAAACTGTTTTTT. This sequence joins TRBV9 and TRBJ1-4, with no clear D. Trimming took 4 bases from V and 5 from J, leaving 18 bases between them. The CDR3 loop spans 16 amino acids. Germline loops: CDR1 SGDLS, CDR2 YYNGEE.

The chain recombines TRBV19 with TRBJ2-1, with 8 bases that match TRBD2. The CDR3 has 16 amino acids. Germline CDR1 is LNHDA and CDR2 is SQIVND (reference sequence). V dropped 6 bases and J dropped 6; count of bases not matched to a gene: 13. The CDR3 nucleotides are TGTGCCAGTAGACTGAACGGGGGGGCGGGTCCCAATGAGCAGTTCTTC. The encoded protein is CASRLNGGAGPNEQFF. Using reference TRBV19 and TRBJ2-1 for the parts outside the CDR3, the full variable domain is DGGITQSPKYLFRKEGQNVTLSCEQNLNHDAMYWYRQDPGQGLRLIYYSQIVNDFQKGDIAEGYSVSREKKESFPLTVTSAQKNPTAFYLCASRLNGGAGPNEQFFGPGTRLTVL.

This chain joins TRBV6-6 and TRBJ1-3; D perhaps matches TRBD1 (5 bases). Germline values: CDR1 MNHNY, CDR2 SVGAGI (reference sequence). Between the trimmed V and J ends, which lost 7 bases and 0 bases, there was a span of 13 bases. The CDR3 has 15 amino acids. CDR3 coding DNA: TGTGCCAGCACCCTAACTGACAGCTCTGGAAACACCATATATTTT. It yields the protein CASTLTDSSGNTIYF.

The CDR3 is CASSLGVREARGYTF. As DNA, the CDR3 is TGTGCCAGCAGCTTAGGGGTGAGGGAGGCCCGTGGCTACACCTTC. The gene calls are TRBV7-2 and TRBJ1-2; D uncertain. The V end lost 1 base, the J end lost 7 bases, and 16 bases lay between the germline ends. From germline, CDR1 is SGHTA and CDR2 FQGNSA. This CDR3 spans 15 amino acids.

The V call is TRBV29-1, the J call TRBJ2-1, with a tentative D call TRBD2 (5 bases). V lost 7 bases and J lost 2, with 15 bases in between. Germline values: CDR1 SQVTM, CDR2 ANQGSEA. The CDR3 covers 14 residues. CDR3 in DNA: TGCAGCGCGGGCCCGGGGTCCACCTACAATGAGCAGTTCTTC. Its translation is CSAGPGSTYNEQFF.

The chain employs TRBV24-1 and TRBJ1-5, with D maybe TRBD1 (6 bases). Deletions cut 9 bases from V and 6 bases from J, with 14 bases between. CDR3 size: 13 residues. The germline CDR1 and CDR2 sequences are KGHDR and SFDVKD. The CDR3: CATPGGGRQPQHF. The CDR3 nucleotides read TGTGCCACCCCCGGGGGGGGGCGTCAGCCCCAGCATTTT.

The V call is TRBV27, the J call TRBJ2-1, with 7 bases identical to TRBD1. Germline CDR1 is MNHEY and CDR2 is SMNVEV (reference sequence). J was trimmed by 6 bases and V by 5 bases; bases with no gene match: 7. The CDR3 runs to 14 residues. The CDR3 sequence: CASSRGDSSNEQFF. In DNA, the CDR3 is TGTGCCAGCAGTCGAGGGGACAGTTCCAATGAGCAGTTCTTC.

The chain is built from TRBV30 and TRBJ1-2; no clear D. The CDR3 loop spans 13 amino acids. Germline V gene sequence: CDR1 GTSNPN, CDR2 SVGIG (reference sequence). V gave up 4 bases and J gave up 1 base, with 10 bases separating them. CDR3 nucleotides: TGTGCCTGGAACAGCTTCTTTAACTATGGCTACACCTTC. The encoded protein is CAWNSFFNYGYTF.

This clone was picked up a small number of times. The chain uses TRBV9 and TRBJ2-7, with 7 positions matching TRBD1. Germline CDR1 and CDR2: SGDLS and YYNGEE. The CDR3 has 14 amino acids. The junction had 3 bases not matched to a gene; V was cut back by 0 bases and J by 3 bases. In DNA form, the CDR3 reads TGTGCCAGCAGCGTAGGACAGGGTTTCTACGAGCAGTACTTC. This gives the protein CASSVGQGFYEQYF.

The chain recombines TRBV5-1 with TRBJ1-1; weak D call: TRBD1 (5 bases). This CDR3 comprises 16 residues. The germline V gene has CDR1 SGHRS and CDR2 YFSETQ. V dropped 2 bases and J dropped 4 bases, with 18 bases sitting between them. CDR3 region: CASSFNKDRKVTEAFF. The CDR3 DNA is TGCGCCAGCAGCTTTAATAAAGACAGAAAAGTCACTGAAGCTTTCTTT.

V usage is TRBV7-8 and J usage is TRBJ2-7, with D tentatively TRBD1 (6 bases). The CDR3 is 12 amino acids. CDR1 is SGHVS, CDR2 FQNEAQ, per germline. V lost 6 bases, J lost 7 bases, and 13 bases lay in between. The CDR3 nucleotides are TGTGCCAGCAGTTATGACACAGGGGAGCAGTACTTC. Translated, it gives CASSYDTGEQYF.

The rearrangement links TRBV5-1 to TRBJ1-4; 7 bases line up with TRBD1. V was clipped by 4 bases and J by 8 bases; unmatched bases: 5. The CDR3 is 13 amino acids. Germline CDR1 is SGHRS and CDR2 is YFSETQ. The CDR3 DNA is TGCGCCAGCAGCCGGGACAGAGGCGAAAAACTGTTTTTT. Translation: CASSRDRGEKLFF.

This chain connects TRBV28 to TRBJ1-2; 9 nucleotides align to TRBD1. CDR1 and CDR2 (germline): MDHEN, SYDVKM. The CDR3 runs to 13 residues. V shed 3 bases and J 6 bases; nucleotides not matched to a gene: 2. The CDR3 reads CASSFGDRDGYTF. For the CDR3, the DNA is TGTGCCAGCAGTTTTGGGGACAGGGATGGCTACACCTTC.

The chain uses TRBV3-1 (or the pseudogene TRBV3-2) and TRBJ1-1; D is unresolved. This CDR3 spans 14 amino acids. V shed 2 bases and J shed 6 bases, with 13 bases lying between them. Germline CDR1 reads LGHDT; CDR2 reads YNNKEL (reference sequence). The CDR3 DNA sequence: TGTGCCAGCAGCCAAAGAGCGGGCGGACCTGAAGCTTTCTTT. This gives the protein CASSQRAGGPEAFF.

The J gene is TRBJ1-2, the V gene TRBV28, with D possibly TRBD1 on 6 matching bases. CDR3 size: 16 residues. Trimming took off 8 bases at V and 5 bases at J, with 24 bases between the two ends. CDR1 MDHEN and CDR2 SYDVKM come from the germline V gene. CDR3 residues: CASRPRGSLYVYGYTF. For the CDR3, the DNA is TGTGCCAGCCGCCCCAGGGGATCCCTATACGTTTATGGCTACACCTTC.

The chain couples TRBV6-6 to TRBJ1-1; perhaps TRBD1 as D (5 bases). The ends were cut back, 7 bases at V and 6 bases at J, with 9 bases in the middle. The CDR3 extends over 11 amino acids. The germline gives CDR1 MNHNY, CDR2 SVGAGI (reference sequence). The CDR3 DNA follows: TGTGCCAGCACCCAGGGTCCTGAAGCTTTCTTT. Protein product: CASTQGPEAFF.

This clone was picked up one time. The V call is TRBV28, the J call TRBJ1-4; 11 bases are shared with TRBD1. The J segment lost 7 bases and the V segment lost 2 bases, leaving 3 bases of the junction unmatched. The CDR3 runs 15 residues. The V gene's germline CDR1 is MDHEN and CDR2 SYDVKM. CDR3 sequence (DNA): TGTGCCAGCAGTTTAGCCGGGACAGGGGGTGAAAAACTGTTTTTT. Translated, it gives CASSLAGTGGEKLFF.

The gene calls are TRBV12-5 and TRBJ1-3; TRBD1 is a possible D gene (6 bases). CDR1 and CDR2 (germline): LGHNT, FRNRAP. Trimming took off 6 bases at V and 0 bases at J, with 15 bases between the two ends. There are 16 residues in the CDR3. The CDR3 DNA follows: TGTGCTAGTGGCATGTGGACAGACCTCTCTGGAAACACCATATATTTT. This codes for CASGMWTDLSGNTIYF.

About this clone: The identical CDR3 is also encoded by other nucleotide sequences in the sample. The chain carries TRBV5-4 and TRBJ2-3, with a weak D call TRBD1 (5 bases). Germline lookup yields CDR1 SGHNT and CDR2 YYREEE (reference sequence). The CDR3 is 13 residues long. V lost 2 bases to trimming and J lost 3 bases, with 7 bases between them. CDR3 sequence (DNA): TGTGCCAGCAGCTTCCAGGGAACAGATACGCAGTATTTT. This translates into CASSFQGTDTQYF.

The table lists this clone with a few counts. The chain is built from TRBV30 and TRBJ1-2; TRBD1 matches at 10 bases. The CDR3 is 17 amino acids. The germline CDR1 and CDR2 sequences are GTSNPN and SVGIG (reference sequence). The V and J ends lost 2 bases and 8 bases, in that order; junction bases with no gene match: 17. CDR3 residues: CAWSFGGVGTGVFGYTF. The CDR3 DNA sequence: TGTGCCTGGAGTTTCGGGGGTGTGGGGACAGGGGTTTTCGGCTACACCTTC.

This sequence joins TRBV7-9 and TRBJ1-3, with D possibly being TRBD1 (6 bases). This CDR3 region has 16 residues. Trimming pared 5 bases from V and 3 bases from J, leaving 17 bases between. Germline CDR1 reads SEHNR; CDR2 reads FQNEAQ (reference sequence). The CDR3: CASSPPSGDNGNTIYF. DNA of the CDR3: TGTGCCAGCAGCCCTCCGTCAGGGGACAATGGAAACACCATATATTTT.

This clone was observed once. J is TRBJ2-7 and V is TRBV4-1; D might be TRBD1 (5 bases). The CDR3 consists of 15 residues. Germline V CDR1 and CDR2: MGHRA, YSYEKL. The ends were cut back, 0 bases at V and 5 bases at J, with 14 bases in the middle. The CDR3 DNA reads as TGCGCCAGCAGCCAAGATCAATCGGCAGGGCACGAGCAGTACTTC. Encoded protein: CASSQDQSAGHEQYF.

The J gene is TRBJ1-2, the V gene TRBV29-1; the D is unclear. Germline V gene sequence: CDR1 SQVTM, CDR2 ANQGSEA. V was trimmed by 3 bases and J by 5 bases, leaving 13 bases between them. This CDR3 is 13 amino acids long. The CDR3 region is CSVDVAAGYGYTF. CDR3 DNA: TGCAGCGTTGACGTAGCGGCCGGGTATGGCTACACCTTC.

V usage is TRBV5-4 and J usage is TRBJ1-4, with 8 bases matching TRBD1. V trimming: 4 bases; J trimming: 4 bases; junction bases outside the gene matches: 3. The CDR3 extends over 14 amino acids. Germline V CDR1 and CDR2: SGHNT, YYREEE (reference sequence). The CDR3 is CASSPDRGNEKLFF. CDR3 DNA sequence: TGTGCCAGCAGCCCTGACAGGGGTAATGAAAAACTGTTTTTT.

The V and J genes are TRBV6-4 and TRBJ2-1; 7 positions match TRBD2. The J segment lost 6 bases and the V segment lost 2 bases, leaving 1 base of the junction unmatched. The CDR3 length is 13 residues. Germline values: CDR1 MRHNA, CDR2 SNTAGT. CDR3 sequence: CASSDREGNEQFF. The CDR3 DNA reads as TGTGCCAGCAGTGACAGGGAGGGCAATGAGCAGTTCTTC.

The chain couples TRBV19 to TRBJ1-3; 8 bases line up with TRBD1. Trimming cost V 8 bases and J 0 bases; bases outside gene matches: 6. The germline V gene has CDR1 LNHDA and CDR2 SQIVND (reference sequence). This CDR3 spans 15 amino acids. The CDR3 DNA is TGTGCCAGTGACCCCGGACAGGGCTCTGGAAACACCATATATTTT. This sequence encodes CASDPGQGSGNTIYF. Complete variable domain (other parts from reference TRBV19 and TRBJ1-3): DGGITQSPKYLFRKEGQNVTLSCEQNLNHDAMYWYRQDPGQGLRLIYYSQIVNDFQKGDIAEGYSVSREKKESFPLTVTSAQKNPTAFYLCASDPGQGSGNTIYFGEGSWLTVV.

V and J are TRBV28 and TRBJ1-1; D remains unclear. The CDR3 is made up of 13 amino acids. CDR1 and CDR2 from the germline V gene are MDHEN and SYDVKM. V dropped 5 bases and J dropped 11 bases, with 18 bases sitting between them. The CDR3 spells CASSLNSGLGAFF. The CDR3 DNA follows: TGTGCCAGCAGTCTAAACAGCGGCCTGGGGGCTTTCTTT. Looking up the rest from reference TRBV28 and TRBJ1-1 gives the full variable domain: DVKVTQSSRYLVKRTGEKVFLECVQDMDHENMFWYRQDPGLGLRLIYFSYDVKMKEKGDIPEGYSVSREKKERFSLILESASTNQTSMYLCASSLNSGLGAFFGQGTRLTVV.